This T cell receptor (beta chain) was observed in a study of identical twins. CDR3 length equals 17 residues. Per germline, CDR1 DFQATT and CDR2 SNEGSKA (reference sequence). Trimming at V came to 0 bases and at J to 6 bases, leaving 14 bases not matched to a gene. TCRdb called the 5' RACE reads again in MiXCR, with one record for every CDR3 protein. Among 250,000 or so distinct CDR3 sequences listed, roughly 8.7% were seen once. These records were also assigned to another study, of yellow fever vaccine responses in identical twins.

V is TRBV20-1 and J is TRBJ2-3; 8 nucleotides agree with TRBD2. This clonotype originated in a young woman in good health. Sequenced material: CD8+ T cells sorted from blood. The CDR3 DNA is TGCAGTGCTAGAGATTTTCCCAGCGGGAGAGTGTGGGATACGCAGTATTTT. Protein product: CSARDFPSGRVWDTQYF.